Listed below are T cell receptor beta chains from one sample, sequenced in a study of cytomegalovirus exposure and HLA in healthy donors. The assay was immunoSEQ multiplex PCR, and TCRdb's table has in-frame clones only and misses some. The data show over 150,000 clones, around 69% seen once. The sequenced sample consisted of PBMCs. The receptors shown here come from a woman aged 25 to 45 in good health and CMV-seronegative. Both conserved end residues are part of each CDR3. The order of the fields is clone size, D gene, CDR3 length, J gene, V gene, CDR3 protein, CDR3 DNA. The D gene is left open where the match is weak. Rows may omit the clone size; those that give it use once, few, many or a size class.

>NA|NA|15|TRBJ1-5|TRBV7-2
CASSLGTGLDQPQHF
TGTGCCAGCAGCTTAGGCACAGGGTTAGATCAGCCCCAGCATTTT
>NA|TRBD1|14|TRBJ1-4|TRBV4-1
CASSKTGMVEKLFF
TGCGCCAGCAGCAAGACAGGGATGGTTGAAAAACTGTTTTTT
>NA|NA|13|TRBJ2-3|TRBV7-6
CASSSQSTDTQYF
TGTGCCAGCAGTTCCCAGAGCACAGATACGCAGTATTTT
>NA|NA|15|TRBJ2-3|TRBV7-9
CASSPLAESTDTQYF
TGTGCCAGCAGCCCGTTAGCGGAGAGCACAGATACGCAGTATTTT
>NA|TRBD1|14|TRBJ2-7|TRBV5-1
CASSFGTGTYEQYF
TGCGCCAGCAGCTTCGGGACAGGCACCTACGAGCAGTACTTC
>NA|TRBD1|14|TRBJ1-3|TRBV6-6
CASSLTGGGNTIYF
TGTGCCAGCAGTTTGACAGGGGGCGGAAACACCATATATTTT
>once|NA|13|TRBJ2-7|TRBV27
CASSSGQLYEQYF
TGTGCCAGCAGTAGCGGACAGCTCTACGAGCAGTACTTC
>NA|TRBD1|16|TRBJ1-1|TRBV4-1
CASSQGPTGGYTEAFF
TGCGCCAGCAGCCAGGGACCAACAGGGGGGTATACTGAAGCTTTCTTT
>once|NA|14|TRBJ1-5|TRBV29-1
CSVEDPGSNQPQHF
TGCAGCGTTGAAGATCCCGGTAGCAATCAGCCCCAGCATTTT
>NA|NA|13|TRBJ2-2|TRBV4-1
CASSQAGSWELFF
TGCGCCAGCAGCCAAGCGGGATCATGGGAGCTGTTTTTT
>NA|TRBD2|15|TRBJ2-7|TRBV7-9
CASSPRTSGNIEQYF
TGTGCCAGCAGCCCGAGGACTAGCGGGAATATCGAGCAGTACTTC
>NA|TRBD1|16|TRBJ1-4|TRBV5-5
CASSAGQGALWEKLFF
TGTGCCAGCAGCGCGGGACAGGGGGCGCTTTGGGAAAAACTGTTTTTT
>few|TRBD1|13|TRBJ1-4|TRBV4-3
CASSRGTDEKLFF
TGCGCCAGCAGCCGGGGGACAGATGAAAAACTGTTTTTT
>few|TRBD1|13|TRBJ1-1|TRBV7-6
CASSPRGDTEAFF
TGTGCCAGCAGCCCCAGGGGGGACACTGAAGCTTTCTTT
>NA|NA|13|TRBJ1-1|TRBV6-5
CASKLGRGTEAFF
TGTGCCAGCAAATTGGGCAGGGGCACTGAAGCTTTCTTT
>NA|NA|15|TRBJ2-1|TRBV7-2
CASSIELAAYNEQFF
TGTGCCAGCAGCATCGAACTAGCTGCCTACAATGAGCAGTTCTTC
>NA|TRBD1|13|TRBJ1-5|TRBV2
CASRPQGDQPQHF
TGTGCCAGCAGACCCCAGGGGGACCAGCCCCAGCATTTT
>NA|NA|12|TRBJ2-7|TRBV4-3
CASSPRGYEQYF
TGCGCCAGCAGCCCCAGGGGCTACGAGCAGTACTTC
>NA|TRBD2|15|TRBJ2-3|TRBV28
CASSFGFGGAATQYF
TGTGCCAGCAGTTTCGGATTCGGGGGGGCCGCTACGCAGTATTTT
>NA|NA|15|TRBJ2-3|TRBV5-6
CASSLGTGLTDTQYF
TGTGCCAGCAGCTTGGGTACTGGACTCACAGATACGCAGTATTTT
>NA|TRBD2|16|TRBJ2-3|TRBV4-2
CASSQRAGDPQDTQYF
TGTGCCAGCAGCCAAAGAGCGGGAGATCCCCAAGATACGCAGTATTTT
>NA|NA|13|TRBJ1-1|TRBV7-3
CASSFRGNTEAFF
TGTGCCAGCAGCTTTCGGGGGAACACTGAAGCTTTCTTT
>NA|TRBD1|16|TRBJ2-2|TRBV15
CATSRDRQGAAGELFF
TGTGCCACCAGCAGAGATCGGCAGGGGGCGGCCGGGGAGCTGTTTTTT
>NA|NA|18|TRBJ2-3|TRBV11-2
CASSSYQGERESTDTQYF
TGTGCCAGCAGCTCCTATCAGGGGGAGCGGGAGTCCACAGATACGCAGTATTTT
>NA|TRBD1|16|TRBJ1-2|TRBV7-8
CASSLATSTGRGGYTF
TGTGCCAGCAGCTTAGCGACTTCGACAGGGAGAGGCGGCTACACCTTC
>NA|NA|14|TRBJ2-2|TRBV5-4
CASSLGTPTGELFF
TGTGCCAGCAGCTTGGGGACTCCCACCGGGGAGCTGTTTTTT
>NA|NA|12|TRBJ2-3|TRBV6-5
CASSDLGPTQYF
TGTGCCAGCAGCGATCTGGGGCCTACGCAGTATTTT
>NA|TRBD2|16|TRBJ2-5|TRBV7-7
CASSLASSGTRGTQYF
TGTGCTAGCAGCTTAGCCTCGAGCGGGACGAGGGGGACCCAGTACTTC
>NA|NA|17|TRBJ2-2|TRBV7-8
CASSLENAGTLIGELFF
TGTGCCAGCAGCTTAGAAAACGCCGGGACTCTTATCGGGGAGCTGTTTTTT
>NA|NA|12|TRBJ1-2|TRBV6-5
CASRPPHGGYTF
TGTGCCAGCAGACCTCCCCACGGGGGCTACACCTTC
>NA|NA|14|TRBJ2-7|TRBV30
CAWSVLDRSHGQYF
TGTGCCTGGAGTGTGCTAGACAGGTCTCACGGGCAGTACTTC
>few|TRBD1|18|TRBJ1-6|TRBV19
CASSMEPGQGTLNSPLHF
TGTGCCAGTAGTATGGAACCGGGACAGGGGACGTTGAATTCACCCCTCCACTTT
>NA|NA|15|TRBJ2-5|TRBV5-1
CASSHPLDTQETQYF
TGCGCCAGCAGCCACCCCCTGGACACACAAGAGACCCAGTACTTC
>NA|TRBD2|13|TRBJ2-7|TRBV7-3
CASSPGREGEQYF
TGTGCCAGCAGTCCGGGGAGGGAGGGCGAGCAGTACTTC
>NA|TRBD2|16|TRBJ2-5|TRBV7-9
CASQPPAGAGEETQYF
TGTGCCAGCCAACCCCCCGCCGGAGCGGGGGAAGAGACCCAGTACTTC
>NA|TRBD1|12|TRBJ1-2|TRBV27
CASAGTGVGYTF
TGTGCCAGCGCCGGAACAGGGGTAGGCTACACCTTC
>NA|TRBD2|14|TRBJ2-1|TRBV2
CASTGLAANNEQFF
TGTGCCAGCACAGGACTAGCGGCGAACAATGAGCAGTTCTTC
>NA|NA|12|TRBJ1-2|TRBV19
CASNDRNYGYTF
TGTGCCAGTAACGACAGAAACTATGGCTACACCTTC
>few|NA|15|TRBJ1-6|TRBV2
CASSPEGTDNSPLHF
TGTGCCAGCTCACCGGAGGGGACTGATAATTCACCCCTCCACTTT
>NA|NA|14|TRBJ2-1|TRBV29-1
CSAQQGFTYNEQFF
TGCAGCGCTCAACAGGGATTCACCTACAATGAGCAGTTCTTC
>NA|NA|17|TRBJ2-1|TRBV4-3
CASSRVLAGHLGNEQFF
TGCGCCAGCAGCCGAGTACTGGCAGGACACCTAGGCAATGAGCAGTTCTTC